The T cell receptor beta chain described here comes from a study of human T cells and chemical hapten exposure. Stated time point: patch test 2, 6 weeks after DPC sensitization. Treatment reported: therapeutic diphenylcyclopropenone sensitization with weekly scalp DPC. The authors' total RNA extraction used unfractionated whole blood. The CDR3 is 16 amino acids. J gave up 5 bases and V 4 bases, and 10 bases lay outside the gene matches. CDR1 and CDR2 (germline): MNHEY, SMNVEV (reference sequence). Whole-study results and caveats: Expanded TCRs created a significantly greater count of big CDR3 similarity clusters than controls did.

In TCRdb, the RACE reads were re-called with MiXCR into one record per CDR3 protein. The sample yields some 90,000 distinct CDR3 sequences, 11% seen once. As for this clonotype: The antigen is unknown.

The V call is TRBV27, the J call TRBJ2-5; 10 bases match TRBD1. The clonotype originates from a woman in her 40s with alopecia areata. Some clones in this sample may be carry-over from other donors' samples. Sequences were derived from whole blood, sampled in connection with sensitization to the hapten diphenylcyclopropenone (DPC). CDR3 in amino acids: CASSSRQGASMETQYF. CDR3 DNA sequence: TGTGCCAGCAGTTCACGACAGGGGGCGTCGATGGAGACCCAGTACTTC.